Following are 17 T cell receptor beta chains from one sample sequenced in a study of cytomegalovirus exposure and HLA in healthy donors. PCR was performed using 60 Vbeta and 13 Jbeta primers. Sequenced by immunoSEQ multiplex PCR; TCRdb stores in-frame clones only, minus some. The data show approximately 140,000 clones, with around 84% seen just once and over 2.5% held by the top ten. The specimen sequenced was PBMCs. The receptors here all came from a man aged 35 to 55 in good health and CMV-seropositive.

CDR3 sequence reads: CASSFRDRANSPLHF. CDR3 nucleotide sequence: TGTGCCAGCAGTTTCAGGGACAGAGCTAATTCACCCCTCCACTTT. J is TRBJ1-6 and V is TRBV28, with TRBD1 matching over 7 bases. Trimming cost V 3 bases and J 6 bases; bases outside gene matches: 5. Germline V gives CDR1 MDHEN, CDR2 SYDVKM. CDR3 length: 15 residues.

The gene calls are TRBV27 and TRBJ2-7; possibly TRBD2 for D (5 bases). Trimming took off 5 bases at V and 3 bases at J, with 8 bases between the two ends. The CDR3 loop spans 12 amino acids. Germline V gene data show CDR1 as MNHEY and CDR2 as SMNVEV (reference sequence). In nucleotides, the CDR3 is TGTGCCAGCAGTCGAGGAGGCTACGAGCAGTACTTC. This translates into CASSRGGYEQYF.

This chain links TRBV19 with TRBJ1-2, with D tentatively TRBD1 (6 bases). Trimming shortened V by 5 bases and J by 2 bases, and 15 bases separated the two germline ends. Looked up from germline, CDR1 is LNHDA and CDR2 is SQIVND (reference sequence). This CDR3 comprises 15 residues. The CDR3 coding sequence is TGTGCCAGTAGTTTCTCCAGGGGTCACAACTATGGCTACACCTTC. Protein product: CASSFSRGHNYGYTF. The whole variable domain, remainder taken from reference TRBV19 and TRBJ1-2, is DGGITQSPKYLFRKEGQNVTLSCEQNLNHDAMYWYRQDPGQGLRLIYYSQIVNDFQKGDIAEGYSVSREKKESFPLTVTSAQKNPTAFYLCASSFSRGHNYGYTFGSGTRLTVV.

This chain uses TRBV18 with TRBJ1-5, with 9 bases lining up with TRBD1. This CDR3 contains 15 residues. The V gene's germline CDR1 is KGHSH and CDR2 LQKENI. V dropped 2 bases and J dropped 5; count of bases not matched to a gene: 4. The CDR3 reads CASSPGTGSDQPQHF. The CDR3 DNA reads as TGTGCCAGCTCACCAGGGACAGGGTCAGATCAGCCCCAGCATTTT.

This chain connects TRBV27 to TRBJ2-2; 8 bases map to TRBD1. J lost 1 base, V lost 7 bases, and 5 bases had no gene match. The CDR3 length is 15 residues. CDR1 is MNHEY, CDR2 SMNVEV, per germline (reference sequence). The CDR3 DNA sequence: TGTGCCAGCACCTGGGGGACAGGGAACACCGGGGAGCTGTTTTTT. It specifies CASTWGTGNTGELFF.

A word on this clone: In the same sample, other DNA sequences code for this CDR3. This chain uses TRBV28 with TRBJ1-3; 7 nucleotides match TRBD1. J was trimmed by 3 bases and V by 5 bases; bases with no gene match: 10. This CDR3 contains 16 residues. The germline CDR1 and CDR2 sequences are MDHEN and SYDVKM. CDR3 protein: CASSPQGLGSGNTIYF. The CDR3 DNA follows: TGTGCCAGCAGTCCACAGGGGCTCGGGAGTGGAAACACCATATATTTT.

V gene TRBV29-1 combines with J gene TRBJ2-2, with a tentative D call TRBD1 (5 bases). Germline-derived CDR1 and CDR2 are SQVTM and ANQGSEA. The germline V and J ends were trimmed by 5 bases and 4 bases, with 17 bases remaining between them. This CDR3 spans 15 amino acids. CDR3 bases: TGCAGCGTTATAACCGAGCCCAGGGCCACCGGGGAGCTGTTTTTT. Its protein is CSVITEPRATGELFF.

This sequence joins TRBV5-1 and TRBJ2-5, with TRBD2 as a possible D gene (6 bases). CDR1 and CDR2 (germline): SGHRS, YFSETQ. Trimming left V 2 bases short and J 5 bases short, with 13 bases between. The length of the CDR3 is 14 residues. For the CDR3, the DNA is TGCGCCAGCAGCTTATGGGGGGTAGGTGAGACCCAGTACTTC. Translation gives CASSLWGVGETQYF.

CDR3 region: CASSQHPTSAGELFF. DNA of the CDR3: TGTGCCAGCAGCCAACATCCTACTAGCGCCGGGGAGCTGTTTTTT. This chain uses TRBV9 with TRBJ2-2; 7 nucleotides match TRBD2. This CDR3 has 15 residues. J gave up 6 bases and V 4 bases, and 9 bases lay outside the gene matches. The germline V gene encodes CDR1 SGDLS and CDR2 YYNGEE.

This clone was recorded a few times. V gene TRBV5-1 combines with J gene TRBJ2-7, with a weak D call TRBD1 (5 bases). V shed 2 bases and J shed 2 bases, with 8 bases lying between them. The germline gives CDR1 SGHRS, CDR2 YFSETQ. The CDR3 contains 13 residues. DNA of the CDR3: TGCGCCAGCAGCTTCGGACAACCCTACGAGCAGTACTTC. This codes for CASSFGQPYEQYF.

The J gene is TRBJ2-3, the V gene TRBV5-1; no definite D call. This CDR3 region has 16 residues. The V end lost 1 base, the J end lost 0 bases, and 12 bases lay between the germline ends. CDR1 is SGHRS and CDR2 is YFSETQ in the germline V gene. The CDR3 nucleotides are TGCGCCAGCAGCTTGAAGCTGCGAGTCAGCACAGATACGCAGTATTTT. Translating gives CASSLKLRVSTDTQYF. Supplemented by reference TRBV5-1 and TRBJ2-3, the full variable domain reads KAGVTQTPRYLIKTRGQQVTLSCSPISGHRSVSWYQQTPGQGLQFLFEYFSETQRNKGNFPGRFSGRQFSNSRSEMNVSTLELGDSALYLCASSLKLRVSTDTQYFGPGTRLTVL.

The CDR3 sequence: CASSPRDRGLVGTDTQYF. The CDR3 DNA is TGTGCCAGCAGCCCCCGGGACAGGGGGCTGGTGGGCACAGATACGCAGTATTTT. The V and J genes are TRBV9 and TRBJ2-3; the match to TRBD1 covers 12 bases. The CDR3 runs to 18 residues. The V gene's germline CDR1 is SGDLS and CDR2 YYNGEE. Unmatched junction bases numbered 10, after V lost 4 bases and J lost 1 base.

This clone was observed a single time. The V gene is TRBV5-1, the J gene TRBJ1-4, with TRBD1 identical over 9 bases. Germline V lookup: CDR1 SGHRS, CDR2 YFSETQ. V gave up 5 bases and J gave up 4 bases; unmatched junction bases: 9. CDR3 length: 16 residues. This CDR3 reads CASSFTGGTLNEKLFF. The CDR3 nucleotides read TGCGCCAGCAGTTTTACAGGGGGCACTCTTAATGAAAAACTGTTTTTT.

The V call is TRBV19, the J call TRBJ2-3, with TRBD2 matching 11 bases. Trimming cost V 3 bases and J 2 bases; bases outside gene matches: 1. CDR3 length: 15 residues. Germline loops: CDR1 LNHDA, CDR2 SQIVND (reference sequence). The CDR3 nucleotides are TGTGCCAGTAGTATGGGACTAGCGGCCACAGATACGCAGTATTTT. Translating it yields CASSMGLAATDTQYF.

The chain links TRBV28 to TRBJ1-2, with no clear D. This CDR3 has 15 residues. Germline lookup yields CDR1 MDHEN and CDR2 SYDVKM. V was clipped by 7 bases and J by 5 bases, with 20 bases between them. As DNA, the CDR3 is TGTGCCAGCAAGTTTCCCCCCTTGACTGGATATGGCTACACCTTC. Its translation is CASKFPPLTGYGYTF.

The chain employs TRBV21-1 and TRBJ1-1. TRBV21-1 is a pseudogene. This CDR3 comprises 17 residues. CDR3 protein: CASSKALGFLPGTEAFF. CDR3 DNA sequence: TGTGCCAGCAGCAAAGCGCTTGGCTTCCTGCCCGGGACTGAAGCTTTCTTT.

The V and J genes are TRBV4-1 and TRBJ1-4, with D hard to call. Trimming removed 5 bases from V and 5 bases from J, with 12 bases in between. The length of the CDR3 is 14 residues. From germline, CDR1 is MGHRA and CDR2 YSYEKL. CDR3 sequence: CASSDGIYNEKLFF. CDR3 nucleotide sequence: TGCGCCAGCAGCGACGGGATCTACAATGAAAAACTGTTTTTT.